This T cell receptor (beta chain) emerged from a study of cytotoxic CD8 clonotypes in ibrutinib-treated CLL. Study summary: Partial responses numbered some 24 and complete responses 2; after a median about 72 months, roughly 15 stayed remitted and about twelve progressed. Mean productive templates were about 250,000; mean productive rearrangements were about 90,000.

Here immunoSEQ multiplex PCR was the method, and the copy in TCRdb shows in-frame clones only, minus some. The sample has around 41,000 clones, around 70% seen once; the top ten hold 10%. The V segment lost 2 bases and the J segment 2 bases; nucleotides outside the gene matches: 8. This CDR3 region has 16 residues. Germline CDR1 and CDR2: SGHVS and FNYEAQ. V gene TRBV7-6 combines with J gene TRBJ2-7; 8 bases agree with TRBD1. Material: PBMCs, obtained at disease progression, from a patient treated with ibrutinib. The receptor's source is a human donor with chronic lymphocytic leukemia. As DNA, the CDR3 is TGTGCCAGCAGCTTACCCGCCGGGACAGGCACCTACGAGCAGTACTTC. Amino acids: CASSLPAGTGTYEQYF.